This TCR beta chain was sequenced in a study of cytomegalovirus exposure and HLA in healthy donors. TCRdb's table, derived via immunoSEQ multiplex PCR, lists solely in-frame clones and lacks some. The sample consists of over 150,000 clones, 86% of them appearing once. The CDR3 has 11 amino acids. CDR1 and CDR2 from the germline V gene are SEHNR and FQNEAQ (reference sequence). Trimming removed 2 bases at V and 4 bases at J, with 3 bases between. This chain uses TRBV7-9 with TRBJ2-7, with D uncertain. The sequence was collected from a man between 18 and 35 years old in good health and CMV-seropositive. The sample comprised PBMCs. Here the CDR3 reads CASSLSYEQYF. DNA of the CDR3: TGTGCCAGCAGCTTATCGTACGAGCAGTACTTC.